Following are 10 T cell receptor beta chains from one sample sequenced in a study of glioma-infiltrating T cells. Amplification of TCR alpha and beta CDR3 regions from RNA used iRepertoire nested multiplex PCR. TCRdb reprocessed the multiplex PCR reads with MiXCR, giving one entry per CDR3 protein. The data contain roughly 2,000 distinct CDR3 sequences, 25% to 35% of them singletons. Input material: glioma tissue, nonneoplastic brain tissue, or PBMCs (not recorded which). The origin of the receptors is a human donor with low-grade glioma or glioblastoma, undergoing nonglioma brain surgery, or in good health (not recorded which).

Concerning this clonotype: A read error may account for a junction end that differs from germline. The chain is built from TRBV5-1 and TRBJ2-1; D gene uncertain. Germline V CDR1 and CDR2: SGHRS, YFSETQ. This CDR3 is 11 amino acids long. CDR3 protein: CASSRGFEKFF. The CDR3 nucleotides read TGCGCCAGCAGCCGTGGGTTTGAGAAGTTCTTC. The full variable domain, in which reference TRBV5-1 and TRBJ2-1 provide the parts outside the CDR3, is KAGVTQTPRYLIKTRGQQVTLSCSPISGHRSVSWYQQTPGQGLQFLFEYFSETQRNKGNFPGRFSGRQFSNSRSEMNVSTLELGDSALYLCASSRGFEKFFGPGTRLTVL.

This clonotype was observed a few times. The chain links TRBV30 to TRBJ2-7; 7 bases line up with TRBD1. CDR3 size: 14 residues. The V gene end was trimmed by 3 bases and the J gene end by 6 bases; junction bases not matched to a gene: 11. Germline CDR1 GTSNPN, CDR2 SVGIG (reference sequence). CDR3 region: CAWRAFRGSIEQYF. For the CDR3, the DNA is TGTGCCTGGAGGGCTTTCAGGGGGTCGATCGAGCAGTACTTC.

J is TRBJ2-3 and V is TRBV2, with D unresolved. V lost 5 bases and J 4 bases, leaving 7 bases between the germline ends. Per the germline V gene, CDR1 is SNHLY and CDR2 is FYNNEI. There are 12 residues in the CDR3. CDR3 nucleotides: TGTGCCAGCAGTCTCTCCCCAGATACGCAGTATTTT. This translates into CASSLSPDTQYF.

As concerns this clonotype: It may be a read error: a sequence one base away is much more abundant. The chain carries TRBV7-6 and TRBJ2-5; 7 bases map to TRBD2. The CDR3 extends over 13 amino acids. V shed 8 bases and J 3 bases; nucleotides not matched to a gene: 6. Germline V gives CDR1 SGHVS, CDR2 FNYEAQ. This CDR3 is CASRGGEKETQYF. The DNA of the CDR3 is TGTGCCAGCCGGGGAGGGGAAAAAGAGACCCAGTACTTC.

The chain combines TRBV2 with TRBJ2-3; no clear D. CDR3 length: 15 residues. With 7 bases removed from V and 4 bases from J, the gap between germline ends came to 18 bases. Germline CDR1 reads SNHLY; CDR2 reads FYNNEI. This chain's CDR3 is CASNQRLSGSDTQYF. CDR3 coding DNA: TGTGCCAGCAATCAGAGGCTATCGGGCTCAGATACGCAGTATTTT.

By proportion, this clonotype is medium-sized. This rearrangement joins TRBV19 to TRBJ1-1, with D possibly being TRBD1 (5 bases). The CDR3 is made up of 15 amino acids. V lost 2 bases and J lost 7, with 17 bases in between. CDR1 is LNHDA, CDR2 SQIVND, per germline (reference sequence). Here the CDR3 DNA reads TGTGCCAGTAGTATAATCGGGGGGACGGAGGGTGAAGCTTTCTTT. Its protein is CASSIIGGTEGEAFF.

By frequency in the sample, this clonotype is medium-sized. DNA for the CDR3: TGCAGCGCCCGCCCCAGGGGTGCCTACGAGCAGTACTTC. It encodes CSARPRGAYEQYF. This sequence joins TRBV29-1 and TRBJ2-7, with D perhaps matching TRBD1 (6 bases). This CDR3 has 13 residues. CDR1 and CDR2 (germline): SQVTM, ANQGSEA. Trimming pared 7 bases from V and 2 bases from J, leaving 15 bases between.

Within the sample, this clonotype is large. The chain carries TRBV28 and TRBJ2-5; TRBD2 matches at 7 bases. The CDR3 totals 16 residues. Losses at the gene ends were 7 bases for V and 2 bases for J; bases not matched to a gene: 13. CDR1 MDHEN and CDR2 SYDVKM come from the germline V gene. The CDR3 loop is CASTSADWRGQETQYF. CDR3 nucleotides: TGTGCCAGCACTTCTGCCGACTGGCGGGGGCAAGAGACCCAGTACTTC.

By frequency in the sample, this clonotype is medium-sized. The V and J genes are TRBV19 and TRBJ1-1, with no clear D. Germline CDR1 is LNHDA and CDR2 is SQIVND (reference sequence). The CDR3 has 13 amino acids. V lost 8 bases to trimming and J lost 5 bases, with 15 bases between them. In DNA, the CDR3 is TGTGCCAGTCGGAAAGGGAGTGGGACTGAAGCTTTCTTT. This translates into CASRKGSGTEAFF.

This rearrangement joins TRBV27 to TRBJ1-6; 7 positions agree with TRBD1. Germline lookup yields CDR1 MNHEY and CDR2 SMNVEV (reference sequence). This CDR3 contains 15 residues. V dropped 4 bases and J dropped 9; count of bases not matched to a gene: 9. CDR3 protein: CASSSSGTEGSPLHF. CDR3 sequence (DNA): TGTGCCAGCAGTTCTTCCGGGACAGAAGGTTCACCCCTCCACTTT.